The rows below give T cell receptor beta chains drawn from one sample of a study of shared clonotypes between healthy human individuals. Using immunoSEQ multiplex PCR, the repertoire was profiled, and TCRdb retains in-frame clones only, with some absent. The sample yields about 1.5 million clones, approximately 97% seen once. The sequencing sample was made of naive CD4+ T cells sorted from blood. The receptor source for this set is a man aged 25-40 years in good health. Each CDR3 is given with its conserved first and last residue. The D gene is left open where the match is weak. Clone size is given for some rows only: seen once, a few or many times, or a class if the clone is expanded.

TRBJ2-1 | - | - | TRBV5-1 | TGCGCCAGCAGCGGAGGGTTAACTGGAGGATCCTACAATGAGCAGTTCTTC | CASSGGLTGGSYNEQFF
TRBJ2-7 | - | TRBD2 | TRBV4-2 | TGTGCCAGCAGCCAAGGACTAGCGGGAGCCTACGAGCAGTACTTC | CASSQGLAGAYEQYF
TRBJ1-1 | - | - | TRBV19 | TGTGCCAGTAGTATCTGGTTGGGGGAAGCTTTCTTT | CASSIWLGEAFF
TRBJ2-1 | - | TRBD2 | TRBV5-1 | TGCGCCAGCAGCTTGGCCCCACTAGCGGATAACTACCCTGAGCAGTTCTTC | CASSLAPLADNYPEQFF
TRBJ1-2 | - | - | TRBV11-2 | TGTGCCAGCAGCTCAACTATTGGCTACACCTTC | CASSSTIGYTF
TRBJ1-5 | - | - | TRBV30 | TGTGCCTGGAGCAAGGATAGCAATCAGCCCCAGCATTTT | CAWSKDSNQPQHF
TRBJ2-7 | - | - | TRBV13 | TGTGCCAGCAGCTCCGGGACAAGGGAGCAGTACTTC | CASSSGTREQYF
TRBJ1-4 | - | TRBD1 | TRBV7-8 | TGTGCCAGCAGCCCCTCGGACAGGGTGACTAATGAAAAACTGTTTTTT | CASSPSDRVTNEKLFF
TRBJ2-7 | - | - | TRBV7-9 | TGTGCCAGCAGCTTATACGACAGATACGAGCAGTACTTC | CASSLYDRYEQYF
TRBJ2-2 | - | - | TRBV4-2 | TGTGCCAGCAGCCAAGGGGCGACCGGGAGAGCCGTCGGGGAGCTGTTTTTT | CASSQGATGRAVGELFF
TRBJ2-3 | - | - | TRBV18 | TGTGCCAGCTCACCCTTGAACAGGGCCACAGATACGCAGTATTTT | CASSPLNRATDTQYF
TRBJ1-1 | few | - | TRBV7-9 | TGTGCCAGCAGCCGCGACACTGAAGCTTTCTTT | CASSRDTEAFF
TRBJ2-7 | - | TRBD2 | TRBV7-3 | TGTGCCAGCAGCTTAACTAGCGGGAGCTACGAGCAGTACTTC | CASSLTSGSYEQYF
TRBJ2-2 | - | - | TRBV2 | TGTGCCAGCAGCCAACTGAACACCGGGGAGCTGTTTTTT | CASSQLNTGELFF
TRBJ2-3 | - | - | TRBV28 | TGTGCCAGCAGTTTTTCTAGGGGGAGCACAGATACGCAGTATTTT | CASSFSRGSTDTQYF
TRBJ2-1 | - | - | TRBV28 | TGTGCCAGCAGTCCAGGTGGACCGGCCAATGAGCAGTTCTTC | CASSPGGPANEQFF
TRBJ2-7 | - | - | TRBV28 | TGTGCCAGCAGTTTACCGGCGACAGGTGCTGGGGAGCAGTACTTC | CASSLPATGAGEQYF
TRBJ2-3 | - | - | TRBV5-8 | TGTGCCAGCAGCTTGGGGGGCGGAAGCACAGATACGCAGTATTTT | CASSLGGGSTDTQYF
TRBJ2-3 | once | TRBD2 | TRBV9 | TGTGCCAGCAGCGCAGTTGGGAGCGGGAGCGGAACAGATACGCAGTATTTT | CASSAVGSGSGTDTQYF
TRBJ2-7 | - | TRBD1 | TRBV28 | TGTGCCAGCAGCAGAGGGACAGGTCTCTACGAGCAGTACTTC | CASSRGTGLYEQYF
TRBJ2-4 | - | - | TRBV15 | TGTGCCACCAGCGGGCTTTCGGGCATTCAGTACTTC | CATSGLSGIQYF
TRBJ2-7 | - | - | TRBV11-2 | TGTGCCAGCAGCTTAACCCTCCCTCATGAAGGAAGCGAGCAGTACTTC | CASSLTLPHEGSEQYF